This T cell receptor beta chain was sequenced for a study of low-dose radiotherapy and immunotherapy resistance in tumors (dated by TCRdb to between 2022 and 2023). The study in broad terms: Patients in Cohort 1 were given 0.5 Gy per fraction every 2 weeks, and the prescribed total PTV dose was 6.5 Gy. Patients were given nivolumab as a 240 mg flat dose every two weeks and ipilimumab at 1 mg/kg every six weeks, with both drugs delivered intravenously. The translational analysis covered eight patients: three from the first dose cohort and the first five from the second dose cohort. The trial did not randomize participants into treatment groups. In Cohort 2, 1 Gy per fraction was delivered every two weeks, for a total of 13 Gy over 26 weeks. Cyclophosphamide 200 mg/m2 was given intravenously every two weeks, one day before each radiation and immunotherapy administration. Patients took aspirin 300 mg orally once daily for four cycles, starting on cycle 1 day 1.

According to the study, the label for this sample's time point signals: before trial treatment. The donors took part in RACIN, a single-arm, phase I, dose-escalation trial that combined nivolumab, ipilimumab, aspirin, low-dose cyclophosphamide and low-dose radiotherapy. Eligible patients had advanced, TIL-negative solid tumors. The CDR3 goes from the cysteine to the phenylalanine over 15 residues. Only the CDR3 portion is preserved as DNA: 45 bases, with reading frame beginning at the first base. CDR1 and CDR2, looked up from the germline V gene, are MNHEY and SVGEGT. V and J are trimmed by 2 bases and 11 bases, and the gene matches miss 13 bases of the junction. This clonotype appeared many times. It lacks a known antigen. Nothing much larger sits one base from this clone, and base qualities are not available. The sample was run on an Illumina HiSeq 2500. First-strand cDNA was synthesized with Superscript III and a set of TRAV- and TRBV-specific primers, covering both TCRalpha and TCRbeta chains. A roughly 19-cycle PCR with Phusion amplified the TCRs, pairing a constant-region primer with the adapter that was attached to the V primers. Amplification of the isolated mRNA was done with the MessageAmp II aRNA Amplification Kit, which involved a roughly 17-hour in vitro transcription at 37 degrees C. mRNA for TCR sequencing was isolated with the Dynabeads mRNA DIRECT Purification Kit. Indexed Illumina adapters were added in a second 25-cycle Phusion PCR, and the resulting products were purified with AMPure XP beads. Per the original workflow: Using custom Perl scripts, TCR sequences encoding the same protein were pooled, out-of-frame sequences were removed, and the abundance of each clonotype was computed. Any TCR sequence backed by just one read was left out of the analysis. The metrics used to describe the repertoires included Shannon entropy, Gini index, clonality, richness, and the frequency of TCRs shared between repertoires. TCRdb ran its own pipeline on the public reads, namely fastp trimming at Q25 and MiXCR clone calling, and kept in-frame beta chains. Here each entry gathers all rows of one CDR3 protein and keeps the most common genes and DNA. In this record, the V and J calls reflect TCRdb's handling and not the investigators' own analysis. For this sample the table gives 35,000 to 50,000 distinct CDR3 sequences, of which roughly 31% were detected only once. The top ten clones comprise roughly 3.5% of the sample.

The chain employs TRBV6-2 or TRBV6-3 and TRBJ2-3, with TRBD1 matching 7 junction bases. The sample consisted of PBMCs, taken before treatment. This sequence was found in a male donor with gallbladder cancer. The DNA reads as follows: TGTGCCAGCAGTTACCCGGGACAGTACCCTAACAAGCAGTATTTT. It codes for CASSYPGQYPNKQYF.